This T cell receptor (beta chain) was captured in a study of blood T cells in healthy people across ages. Germline CDR1 and CDR2: SGHRS and YFSETQ. V shed 1 base, J shed 2 bases, and the junction held 7 bases outside the gene matches. This CDR3 has 16 residues. Primers used in a second PCR of about 6 to 11 cycles were a sample-barcoded 5' primer and a J-beta primer mix. Each cDNA molecule, via a template-switch adaptor with 12 random nucleotides, was tagged. Using its own MiXCR run on the 5' RACE reads, TCRdb lists one record per CDR3 protein. The profile covers around 400,000 distinct CDR3 sequences, with 45% to 65% appearing a single time and roughly 51% taken by the ten largest.

This sequence originates from a man aged 55-75 years in good health. The chain employs TRBV5-1 and TRBJ2-7, with 9 bases matching TRBD1. Sequencing was performed on blood. CDR3 amino acids: CASSLTIGQGTYEQYF. CDR3 nucleotide sequence: TGCGCCAGCAGCTTGACCATCGGACAGGGGACCTACGAGCAGTACTTC.